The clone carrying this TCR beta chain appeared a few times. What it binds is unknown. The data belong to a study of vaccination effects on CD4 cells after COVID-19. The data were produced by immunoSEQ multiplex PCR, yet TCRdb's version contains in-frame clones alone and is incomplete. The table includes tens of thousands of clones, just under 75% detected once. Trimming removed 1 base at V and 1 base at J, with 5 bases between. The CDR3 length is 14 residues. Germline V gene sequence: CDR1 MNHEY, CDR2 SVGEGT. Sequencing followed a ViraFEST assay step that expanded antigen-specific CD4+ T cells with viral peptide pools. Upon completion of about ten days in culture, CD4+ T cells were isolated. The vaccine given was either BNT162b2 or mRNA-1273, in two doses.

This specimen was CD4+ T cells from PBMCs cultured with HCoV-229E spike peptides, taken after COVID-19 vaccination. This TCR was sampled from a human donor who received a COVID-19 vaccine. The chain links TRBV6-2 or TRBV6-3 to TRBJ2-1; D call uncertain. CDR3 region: CASSYFASYNEQFF. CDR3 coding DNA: TGTGCCAGCAGTTACTTTGCGTCCTACAATGAGCAGTTCTTC.